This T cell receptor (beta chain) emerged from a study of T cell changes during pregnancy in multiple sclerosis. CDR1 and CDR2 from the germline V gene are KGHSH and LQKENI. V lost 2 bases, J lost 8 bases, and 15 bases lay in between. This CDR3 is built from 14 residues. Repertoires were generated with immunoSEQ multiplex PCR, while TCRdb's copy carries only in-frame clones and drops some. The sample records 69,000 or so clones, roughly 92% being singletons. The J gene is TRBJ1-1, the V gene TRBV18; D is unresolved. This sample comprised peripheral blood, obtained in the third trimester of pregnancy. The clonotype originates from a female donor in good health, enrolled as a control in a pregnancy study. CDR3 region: CASSPGSGRGEAFF. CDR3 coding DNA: TGTGCCAGCTCACCAGGTTCGGGGAGAGGGGAAGCTTTCTTT. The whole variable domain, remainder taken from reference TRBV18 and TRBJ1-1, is NAGVMQNPRHLVRRRGQEARLRCSPMKGHSHVYWYRQLPEEGLKFMVYLQKENIIDESGMPKERFSAEFPKEGPSILRIQQVVRGDSAAYFCASSPGSGRGEAFFGQGTRLTVV.